The 22 T cell receptor beta chains listed next were all sequenced from one sample in a study of blood T cell repertoires in COVID-19. Some clones are missing from TCRdb's copy, which holds only in-frame ones; the method was immunoSEQ multiplex PCR. There are 130,000 or so clones in the sample; around three quarters occur only once, and 10% to 13% lies in the top ten. Sequenced sample: peripheral blood. Every receptor here comes from a human donor in a cohort sampled during active COVID-19.

The rearrangement uses TRBV5-1 and TRBJ2-1; a possible D gene is TRBD1 (6 bases). The CDR3 loop spans 15 amino acids. Trimming left V 0 bases short and J 5 bases short, with 12 bases between. CDR1 SGHRS and CDR2 YFSETQ come from the germline V gene. The CDR3 here is CASSLGLGANNEQFF. In DNA, the CDR3 is TGCGCCAGCAGCTTGGGGCTGGGGGCGAACAATGAGCAGTTCTTC.

This chain uses TRBV11-2 with TRBJ2-5; 8 bases align to TRBD2. The germline gives CDR1 SGHAT, CDR2 FQNNGV. The CDR3 is 13 residues long. The V segment lost 6 bases and the J segment 4 bases; nucleotides outside the gene matches: 4. The DNA for the CDR3 is TGTGCCAGCAGGCCCGGGGGGGCAGAGACCCAGTACTTC. Its protein product is CASRPGGAETQYF.

This clone was counted a single time. The chain couples TRBV5-4 to TRBJ1-2; 10 nucleotides align to TRBD1. The CDR3 has 15 amino acids. Germline V CDR1 and CDR2: SGHNT, YYREEE (reference sequence). V was clipped by 0 bases and J by 2 bases; unmatched bases: 1. In DNA form, the CDR3 reads TGTGCCAGCAGCTTGGGGGGACAGGGGAACTATGGCTACACCTTC. It codes for CASSLGGQGNYGYTF.

J is TRBJ1-1 and V is TRBV2; TRBD1 agrees at 7 bases. The ends lost 8 bases at V and 6 bases at J; junction bases unmatched: 6. The CDR3 has 12 residues. Germline CDR1 reads SNHLY; CDR2 reads FYNNEI. The CDR3 nucleotides read TGTGCCAGCGGGGGACAGTATTCTGAAGCTTTCTTT. Its translation is CASGGQYSEAFF.

V is TRBV19 and J is TRBJ2-1, with 16 bases matching TRBD2. The CDR3 length is 20 residues. CDR1 and CDR2 (germline): LNHDA, SQIVND (reference sequence). V lost 5 bases to trimming and J lost 7 bases; unmatched junction nucleotides: 17. CDR3 sequence: CASSPGTSGGAVRGLNEQFF. The CDR3 coding sequence is TGTGCCAGTAGTCCTGGGACTAGCGGGGGGGCCGTAAGAGGCTTAAATGAGCAGTTCTTC.

V is TRBV5-1 and J is TRBJ1-2; 8 bases fit TRBD1. The CDR3 contains 15 residues. The V segment lost 2 bases and the J segment 6 bases; nucleotides outside the gene matches: 9. Germline V CDR1 and CDR2: SGHRS, YFSETQ. In DNA, the CDR3 is TGCGCCAGCAGCTTCACAGGGGGAGGAGTTGATGGCTACACCTTC. It encodes CASSFTGGGVDGYTF.

This chain links TRBV28 with TRBJ2-2; 8 nucleotides align to TRBD1. Unmatched junction bases numbered 5, after V lost 7 bases and J lost 4 bases. Germline V gives CDR1 MDHEN, CDR2 SYDVKM. The CDR3 is 14 amino acids. The CDR3 sequence is CASKRQGFTGELFF. CDR3 nucleotides: TGTGCCAGCAAAAGACAGGGGTTCACCGGGGAGCTGTTTTTT.

This chain links TRBV7-9 with TRBJ2-3, with TRBD2 identical over 8 bases. The junction had 11 bases not matched to a gene; V was cut back by 11 bases and J by 1 base. The CDR3 is 15 amino acids. Germline assignment: CDR1 SEHNR and CDR2 FQNEAQ (reference sequence). The CDR3 DNA is TGTGCCTCCGGGGAAGCGGGGGACGGCACAGATACGCAGTATTTT. Its translation: CASGEAGDGTDTQYF.

The chain joins TRBV28 to TRBJ1-5; D might be TRBD1 (6 bases). The germline CDR1 and CDR2 sequences are MDHEN and SYDVKM. This CDR3 spans 15 amino acids. CDR3 nucleotides: TGTGCTGCTGCCAGCAGTTCTACGACAGGTCAGCCCCAGCATTTT. Its protein product is CAAASSSTTGQPQHF.

This clone was recorded a few times. This chain connects TRBV11-2 to TRBJ2-3; D is unclear. Between the trimmed V and J ends, which lost 1 base and 0 bases, there was a span of 11 bases. The germline gives CDR1 SGHAT, CDR2 FQNNGV. The CDR3 loop spans 16 amino acids. The CDR3, as DNA: TGTGCCAGCAGCTTAGCGACACCGACGAGCACAGATACGCAGTATTTT. Translated, it gives CASSLATPTSTDTQYF.

This sequence joins TRBV5-4 and TRBJ1-1; TRBD1 agrees at 9 bases. J was trimmed by 3 bases and V by 1 base; bases with no gene match: 4. The CDR3 extends over 15 amino acids. Germline V gene lookup returns CDR1 SGHNT and CDR2 YYREEE (reference sequence). CDR3 sequence: CASSLTGGGYTEAFF. In DNA form, the CDR3 reads TGTGCCAGCAGCTTGACAGGGGGCGGGTACACTGAAGCTTTCTTT.

This sequence joins TRBV2 and TRBJ2-3, with TRBD1 identical over 7 bases. V gave up 2 bases and J gave up 5 bases; unmatched junction bases: 10. This CDR3 has 16 residues. Per the germline V gene, CDR1 is SNHLY and CDR2 is FYNNEI. The CDR3 DNA sequence: TGTGCCAGCAGTGAAAGACTGGGACAGCCCGGAGATACGCAGTATTTT. Amino acid sequence: CASSERLGQPGDTQYF.

The chain employs TRBV2 and TRBJ1-5; D ambiguous. The CDR3 contains 12 residues. With 2 bases removed from V and 9 bases from J, the gap between germline ends came to 8 bases. Germline V CDR1 and CDR2: SNHLY, FYNNEI. The CDR3 loop is CASSETGWPQHF. CDR3 nucleotide sequence: TGTGCCAGCAGTGAAACCGGGTGGCCCCAGCATTTT.

V is TRBV19 and J is TRBJ2-7; D remains unclear. V lost 5 bases to trimming and J lost 0 bases, with 11 bases between them. The CDR3 runs 14 residues. From germline, CDR1 is LNHDA and CDR2 SQIVND (reference sequence). In nucleotides, the CDR3 is TGTGCCAGTAGTGCCCAGGCGAGCTCCTACGAGCAGTACTTC. Protein sequence: CASSAQASSYEQYF.

This clone was observed a handful of times. This chain links TRBV30 with TRBJ1-1; the D gene is possibly TRBD1 (6 bases). The CDR3 is 14 residues long. V lost 5 bases to trimming and J lost 1 base, with 14 bases between them. Germline-derived CDR1 and CDR2 are GTSNPN and SVGIG (reference sequence). Here the CDR3 DNA reads TGTGCCTGGGCCAGGGGAGGGGGGAACACTGAAGCTTTCTTT. It encodes CAWARGGGNTEAFF.

The chain joins TRBV7-9 to TRBJ1-1; 7 positions match TRBD1. Looked up from germline, CDR1 is SEHNR and CDR2 is FQNEAQ (reference sequence). This CDR3 region has 16 residues. The V segment lost 1 base and the J segment 4 bases; nucleotides outside the gene matches: 9. CDR3 in DNA: TGTGCCAGCAGCTTAGGGGGGACAGCCTTGGGCACTGAAGCTTTCTTT. It translates to CASSLGGTALGTEAFF.

The chain carries TRBV10-2 and TRBJ1-1, with D tentatively TRBD1 (6 bases). The CDR3 has 14 residues. CDR1 WSHSY and CDR2 SAAADI come from the germline V gene. V shed 8 bases and J shed 5 bases, with 18 bases lying between them. The CDR3 nucleotides are TGCGCCAGCGGGGGTAAGGGGGGGTGGACTGAAGCTTTCTTT. Translating gives CASGGKGGWTEAFF.

The chain is built from TRBV5-1 and TRBJ1-1; D is undetermined. The CDR3 contains 16 residues. V shed 4 bases and J shed 0 bases, with 16 bases lying between them. Germline lookup yields CDR1 SGHRS and CDR2 YFSETQ. CDR3 in DNA: TGCGCCAGCAGCCCCAAGAACACACAGCTGAACACTGAAGCTTTCTTT. It encodes CASSPKNTQLNTEAFF.

J is TRBJ1-4 and V is TRBV3-1 (or the pseudogene TRBV3-2); 7 positions match TRBD1. J gave up 5 bases and V 6 bases, and 6 bases lay outside the gene matches. Germline values: CDR1 LGHDT, CDR2 YNNKEL (reference sequence). The CDR3 spans 14 residues. The CDR3 loop is CASSPGQSNEKLFF. Written as DNA, the CDR3 is TGTGCCAGCAGTCCGGGACAGTCCAATGAAAAACTGTTTTTT.

The chain employs TRBV14 and TRBJ2-7, with TRBD1 matching over 10 bases. Looked up from germline, CDR1 is SGHDN and CDR2 is FVKESK. This CDR3 region has 14 residues. Unmatched junction bases numbered 7, after V lost 5 bases and J lost 6 bases. The CDR3 DNA is TGTGCCAGCAGCTCTGACAGGGGGCAGCTCGAGCAGTACTTC. Amino acids: CASSSDRGQLEQYF.

CDR3 residues: CASSSTGAEQYF. Written as DNA, the CDR3 is TGCGCCAGCAGCTCAACAGGGGCCGAGCAGTACTTC. The V and J genes are TRBV5-1 and TRBJ2-7, with TRBD1 matching 7 bases. This CDR3 has 12 amino acids. Trimming at V came to 3 bases and at J to 6 bases, leaving 3 bases not matched to a gene. From germline, CDR1 is SGHRS and CDR2 YFSETQ.

V gene TRBV3-1 (or the pseudogene TRBV3-2) combines with J gene TRBJ2-7; 11 nucleotides line up with TRBD2. The CDR3 consists of 15 residues. The V gene end was trimmed by 4 bases and the J gene end by 0 bases; junction bases not matched to a gene: 2. Per the germline V gene, CDR1 is LGHDT and CDR2 is YNNKEL (reference sequence). The CDR3 reads CASSLGLAASYEQYF. The CDR3 DNA reads TGTGCCAGCAGCCTGGGACTAGCGGCCTCCTACGAGCAGTACTTC.